This is a list of T cell receptor beta chains from one sample in a study of blood T cell repertoires in COVID-19. Produced via immunoSEQ multiplex PCR; TCRdb's table is partial and in-frame only. The sample lists over 120,000 clones, about 80% seen once, with 9.2% in the top ten. The sequencing sample was made of PBMCs or T cells enriched from blood (not recorded which). These receptors all stem from a man in his fifties or sixties who had recovered from COVID-19. Both conserved end residues are part of each CDR3. Fields, in order: D gene, V gene, clone size, J gene, CDR3 length, CDR3 DNA, CDR3 protein. The D gene is left open where the match is weak. The size field is filled for only some rows; it gives once, few, many or a size class.

D: NA
V: TRBV28
size: NA
J: TRBJ1-5
length: 15
DNA: TGTGCCAGCAGTCGACAGCTACGTACTGATCAGCCCCAGCATTTT
CDR3: CASSRQLRTDQPQHF

D: NA
V: TRBV7-3
size: NA
J: TRBJ2-2
length: 15
DNA: TGTGCCAGCAGCCCCCCCGGGACAATCACCGGGGAGCTGTTTTTT
CDR3: CASSPPGTITGELFF

D: NA
V: TRBV6-2/TRBV6-3
size: NA
J: TRBJ1-5
length: 14
DNA: TGTGCCAGCAGTTACCCGGGGTTCGGTCAGCCCCAGCATTTT
CDR3: CASSYPGFGQPQHF

D: NA
V: TRBV28
size: NA
J: TRBJ1-2
length: 14
DNA: TGTGCCAGCAGTTTTGCGGCAGCAACCAATGGCTACACCTTC
CDR3: CASSFAAATNGYTF

D: TRBD1
V: TRBV7-9
size: few
J: TRBJ2-1
length: 15
DNA: TGTGCCAGCAGCTTAAGTGACAGGGGATTCAATGAGCAGTTCTTC
CDR3: CASSLSDRGFNEQFF

D: NA
V: TRBV11-2
size: NA
J: TRBJ1-1
length: 14
DNA: TGTGCCAGCAGCCCCGGGTCAGGGTACACTGAAGCTTTCTTT
CDR3: CASSPGSGYTEAFF

D: TRBD2
V: TRBV10-2
size: NA
J: TRBJ2-5
length: 15
DNA: TGCGCCAGCTCTTCGCTAGCGGGGGCCGAAGAGACCCAGTACTTC
CDR3: CASSSLAGAEETQYF

D: NA
V: TRBV7-9
size: few
J: TRBJ1-4
length: 14
DNA: TGTGCCAGTGCGGAAACTTCTACTAATGAAAAACTGTTTTTT
CDR3: CASAETSTNEKLFF

D: TRBD1
V: TRBV3-1/TRBV3-2
size: NA
J: TRBJ1-1
length: 20
DNA: TGTGCCAGCAGCCAAGACGGCCCACGTAGGGGGCTTAGGTTAGACACTGAAGCTTTCTTT
CDR3: CASSQDGPRRGLRLDTEAFF

D: NA
V: TRBV6-1
size: NA
J: TRBJ2-3
length: 15
DNA: TGTGCCAGCAGACGGTCGGCCTCGGGAACAGATACGCAGTATTTT
CDR3: CASRRSASGTDTQYF

D: TRBD1
V: TRBV6-1
size: NA
J: TRBJ1-2
length: 16
DNA: TGTGCCAGCAGTGCTAACCTCCGGGACAGGGGGCGTGGCTACACCTTC
CDR3: CASSANLRDRGRGYTF

D: TRBD1
V: TRBV30
size: NA
J: TRBJ1-4
length: 13
DNA: TGTGCCTGGAACAGGGGGAGGGGTGAAAAACTGTTTTTT
CDR3: CAWNRGRGEKLFF

D: NA
V: TRBV7-8
size: few
J: TRBJ1-5
length: 16
DNA: TGTGCCAGCAGCTCAATGTGGGCAGAAGGCAATCAGCCCCAGCATTTT
CDR3: CASSSMWAEGNQPQHF

D: TRBD1
V: TRBV7-9
size: NA
J: TRBJ2-3
length: 14
DNA: TGTGCCAGCAGCTCGACAGGGATCACAGATACGCAGTATTTT
CDR3: CASSSTGITDTQYF

D: NA
V: TRBV5-4
size: NA
J: TRBJ1-6
length: 16
DNA: TGTGCCAGCAGCTTGGTCCAGGGCGCGGTCTCTTCACCCCTCCACTTT
CDR3: CASSLVQGAVSSPLHF

D: NA
V: TRBV11-2
size: NA
J: TRBJ1-4
length: 15
DNA: TGTGCCAGCAGCTTAGTAGAAGCGGCTAATGAAAAACTGTTTTTT
CDR3: CASSLVEAANEKLFF

D: TRBD2
V: TRBV3-1/TRBV3-2
size: NA
J: TRBJ2-1
length: 17
DNA: TGTGCCAGCAGCCAAGATAACCGGGGGGGCCTCTACAATGAGCAGTTCTTC
CDR3: CASSQDNRGGLYNEQFF

D: NA
V: TRBV21-1
size: NA
J: TRBJ2-1
length: 20
DNA: TGTGCCACCTATACCCGCCGGACAGGGGCCGAATTAGATTTATACAATGAGCAGTTCTTC
CDR3: CATYTRRTGAELDLYNEQFF

D: TRBD2
V: TRBV18
size: NA
J: TRBJ2-7
length: 16
DNA: TGTGCCAGCTCACCACCCAGCGGGGGGATCTCCTACGAGCAGTACTTC
CDR3: CASSPPSGGISYEQYF

D: TRBD1
V: TRBV19
size: once
J: TRBJ2-1
length: 16
DNA: TGTGCCAGTAGTATAGTGGGGACAGGGGGTGTGAATGAGCAGTTCTTC
CDR3: CASSIVGTGGVNEQFF

D: NA
V: TRBV4-1
size: NA
J: TRBJ2-5
length: 15
DNA: TGCGCCAGCAGCCTAATAGCGACAGGACAAGAGACCCAGTACTTC
CDR3: CASSLIATGQETQYF

D: NA
V: TRBV3-1/TRBV3-2
size: NA
J: TRBJ1-1
length: 15
DNA: TGTGCCAGCAGCCCCCGAAGGGCAGGGGTCACTGAAGCTTTCTTT
CDR3: CASSPRRAGVTEAFF

D: TRBD2
V: TRBV30
size: NA
J: TRBJ2-3
length: 16
DNA: TGTGCCTGGAGTCTCGGGCTAGCGGGTCGCACAGATACGCAGTATTTT
CDR3: CAWSLGLAGRTDTQYF

D: NA
V: TRBV7-9
size: medium-sized
J: TRBJ1-6
length: 17
DNA: TGTGCCAGCAGCCCCTCGGTGGGGGCGCGAAGGGGAAGAACCCTCCACTTT
CDR3: CASSPSVGARRGRTLHF

D: TRBD1
V: TRBV28
size: once
J: TRBJ1-4
length: 16
DNA: TGTGCCAGCAGTCCGAGACGGACAGGGGGAAGAGAAAAACTGTTTTTT
CDR3: CASSPRRTGGREKLFF

D: NA
V: TRBV19
size: NA
J: TRBJ1-2
length: 14
DNA: TGTGCCAGTAGTATCCCAGGGGTGGACTATGGCTACACCTTC
CDR3: CASSIPGVDYGYTF

D: NA
V: TRBV28
size: once
J: TRBJ1-2
length: 13
DNA: TGTGCCACCAAATACAGGGAAAACTATGGCTACACCTTC
CDR3: CATKYRENYGYTF

D: TRBD1
V: TRBV11-2
size: NA
J: TRBJ1-3
length: 15
DNA: TGTGCCAGCAGCTTTAGACAGGGCGCTGGAAACACCATATATTTT
CDR3: CASSFRQGAGNTIYF

D: NA
V: TRBV7-8
size: NA
J: TRBJ1-1
length: 16
DNA: TGTGCCAGCAGCTTAGGACGACTCACTATGAACACTGAAGCTTTCTTT
CDR3: CASSLGRLTMNTEAFF

D: TRBD2
V: TRBV3-1/TRBV3-2
size: NA
J: TRBJ2-6
length: 17
DNA: TGTGCCAGCAGCCGACGGACTAGCGGGATCGGGGCCAACGTCCTGACTTTC
CDR3: CASSRRTSGIGANVLTF

D: NA
V: TRBV6-6
size: few
J: TRBJ1-3
length: 15
DNA: TGTGCCAGCAGTGACTCGTACAGGGTTGGAAACACCATATATTTT
CDR3: CASSDSYRVGNTIYF

D: TRBD1
V: TRBV6-2/TRBV6-3
size: NA
J: TRBJ1-5
length: 15
DNA: TGTGCCAGCAGTAAGGGACAGGGGGTCGGTCAGCCCCAGCATTTT
CDR3: CASSKGQGVGQPQHF

D: NA
V: TRBV7-9
size: NA
J: TRBJ1-1
length: 15
DNA: TGTGCCAGCAGCCCCCTTTCCGGACAGCACACTGAAGCTTTCTTT
CDR3: CASSPLSGQHTEAFF